The TCR beta chain under discussion was sequenced for a study of OX40 agonist ivuxolimab in advanced cancers. Study in general: The patients received ivuxolimab by intravenous route every 2 weeks at 0.01 to 10 mg/kg. The dose-escalation cohort was around 83% male, with a mean age of approximately 61 years, ranging about 23 to 79. General observations from the study: Individuals who were partial responders at 0.1-3.0 mg/kg had clonal expansion that ranked among the lowest. Researchers report that CD8+ T cells had, on average, more expanded clones than CD4+.

Worth noting for this clone: Its specificity is not known.

The CDR3 has 13 residues. Germline V gene sequence: CDR1 MNHEY, CDR2 SVGAGI. V shed 6 bases and J shed 6 bases, with 15 bases lying between them. Method: immunoSEQ multiplex PCR; TCRdb's copy keeps in-frame clones and lacks some. The data show some 82,000 clones, around 88% seen once. The receptor was isolated from an adult with an advanced solid tumor such as melanoma, head and neck, liver or kidney cancer. The starting material was CD4+ or CD8+ T cells sorted from blood, obtained in a trial of the OX40 agonist ivuxolimab. This chain links TRBV6-5 with TRBJ2-7, with D possibly TRBD2 on 5 matching bases. The CDR3: CASSSIRGREQYF. The CDR3 nucleotides read TGTGCCAGCAGCTCAATACGCGGGCGCGAGCAGTACTTC.